The 3 T cell receptor beta chains in this list originate from one sample, sequenced in a study of T-cell memory formation after mild COVID-19. TCRdb recomputed calls from the 5' RACE reads with MiXCR, one row per CDR3 protein. This table holds under 450,000 distinct CDR3 sequences, 20% to 25% found once. The sample consisted of PBMCs or a T cell subset sorted from them (not recorded which). These TCRs come from a man aged 18 to 35 who had mild COVID-19 (a few samples of this study predate the infection). Cell type and time point are not known.

CDR3 region: CASSKDGTRHPSNQPQHF. CDR3 DNA sequence: TGTGCCAGCAGCAAAGATGGGACCAGGCATCCTAGCAATCAGCCCCAGCATTTT. V gene TRBV21-1 combines with J gene TRBJ1-5; TRBD1 is the table's D call, not checked against the DNA. TRBV21-1 is a pseudogene locus. The CDR3 has 18 amino acids.

This clonotype was detected ten times or more. The rearrangement uses TRBV4-3 and TRBJ1-6; D may be TRBD1 (5 bases). V lost 2 bases to trimming and J lost 10 bases, with 15 bases between them. CDR3 length equals 15 residues. Germline CDR1 reads LGHNA; CDR2 reads YSLEER. The CDR3 coding sequence is TGCGCCAGCAGCCAAAGGGATGGGGGTCGGTCACCCCTCCACTTT. Its translation: CASSQRDGGRSPLHF.

V and J are TRBV4-1 and TRBJ2-4; D gene ambiguous. Germline CDR1 MGHRA, CDR2 YSYEKL. The V end was cut by 6 bases, the J end by 1 base, with 7 bases between. The length of the CDR3 is 13 residues. The CDR3 nucleotides are TGCGCCAGCAGTGTTCGGGCCAAAAACATTCAGTACTTC. Translated: CASSVRAKNIQYF.